This TCR beta chain was obtained from a study of identical twins. Germline-derived CDR1 and CDR2 are MDHEN and SYDVKM. The junction had 1 base not matched to a gene; V was cut back by 5 bases and J by 3 bases. This CDR3 spans 12 amino acids. The study's findings and limits: Twin-shared out-of-frame alpha sequences were enriched for low generation probability. Analyses of zero insertions could be partly confounded by invariant MAIT and iNKT cells.

Template switching supplied a universal primer site; unique molecular identifiers were carried on the cDNA. Using its own MiXCR run on the 5' RACE reads, TCRdb lists one record per CDR3 protein. This repertoire shows roughly 490,000 distinct CDR3 sequences, 14% found once; its top ten account for approximately 0.98%. Regarding this clonotype: Antigen: not known.

The donors were all healthy and Caucasian. These data also formed part of another study, on yellow fever vaccine responses in identical twins.

J is TRBJ2-7 and V is TRBV28, with 7 bases matching TRBD1. Source material: CD4+ T cells sorted from blood. This receptor was taken from a woman aged 18-29 years in good health. The CDR3 coding sequence is TGTGCCAGCAGTACAGGGGACTACGAGCAGTACTTC. This encodes CASSTGDYEQYF.